This entry concerns a single T cell receptor (beta chain). Its antigen is currently unknown. Sequencing was performed with immunoSEQ multiplex PCR; in TCRdb, only in-frame clones are kept and a portion is missing. The table has around 100,000 clones, approximately 95% seen once. The data originate from a study of OX40 agonist ivuxolimab in advanced cancers. Overall study results and limits: Certain nonresponding patients likewise had low normalized T-cell clonal expansion.

The germline V and J ends were trimmed by 5 bases and 0 bases, with 16 bases remaining between them. CDR3 length: 16 residues. CDR1 LNHDA and CDR2 SQIVND come from the germline V gene (reference sequence). The chain combines TRBV19 with TRBJ1-1, with D perhaps TRBD1 (5 bases). The material sequenced was CD4+ or CD8+ T cells sorted from blood, taken in a trial of the OX40 agonist ivuxolimab. The sequence was obtained from an adult with an advanced solid tumor such as melanoma, head and neck, liver or kidney cancer. For the CDR3, the DNA is TGTGCCAGTAGTTCTGGGGGACGGGGCATGAACACTGAAGCTTTCTTT. Its protein is CASSSGGRGMNTEAFF.